Below, 11 T cell receptor beta chains from the same sample are listed, as sequenced in a study of CXCR3-negative and CXCR3-positive naive CD8 T cells. The method, 5' RACE with UMI labels, was used to prepare the TRB cDNA libraries. TCRdb reanalyzed the 5' RACE reads, giving one entry per CDR3 protein sequence and no DNA. Its table lists under 50,000 distinct CDR3 sequences. Sequencing input: naive CXCR3- CD8+ T cells from blood. Noted subset: CD45RO-CCR7+CD27+CD95- naive CD8+ T cells lacking CXCR3 (TNR3-). The source is a human donor in good health. Some clones in this sample may be carry-over from other donors' samples.

The CDR3 loop reads CASSQGYSGGVSTGELFF. The chain joins TRBV4-3 to TRBJ2-2; the D call from TCRdb, TRBD2, cannot be confirmed without DNA. The CDR3 length is 18 residues. Germline V gene sequence: CDR1 LGHNA, CDR2 YSLEER.

The J gene is TRBJ1-5, the V gene TRBV28. CDR1 and CDR2 from the germline V gene are MDHEN and SYDVKM. There are 12 residues in the CDR3. The CDR3 loop is CASSFPRQPQHF.

The chain recombines TRBV20-1 with TRBJ2-7. The germline CDR1 and CDR2 sequences are DFQATT and SNEGSKA (reference sequence). The CDR3 contains 13 residues. The chain's CDR3 is CSARDPDSYEQYF.

The V call is TRBV7-4, the J call TRBJ2-1. The CDR3 has 12 amino acids. Germline CDR1 is SGHVT and CDR2 is SQSDAQ. Here the CDR3 reads CADCRNRHEQFF.

The chain employs TRBV12-3 or TRBV12-4 and TRBJ2-3. The CDR3 sequence is 19 residues long. The CDR3 spells CASSPQQNATSGRTDTQYF.

The chain carries TRBV29-1 and TRBJ2-5; the TCRdb call, TRBD1, lacks DNA for checking. Germline V CDR1 and CDR2: SQVTM, ANQGSEA. The length of the CDR3 is 13 residues. CDR3 residues: CSVDDRRGETQYF.

This chain connects TRBV4-3 to TRBJ2-2; the D gene TCRdb calls, TRBD1, cannot be checked with no DNA. This CDR3 contains 17 residues. The V gene's germline CDR1 is LGHNA and CDR2 YSLEER. CDR3 sequence reads: CASSQDGPHVGTGELFF.

The rearrangement uses TRBV28 and TRBJ2-6. The V gene's germline CDR1 is MDHEN and CDR2 SYDVKM. The CDR3 loop spans 13 amino acids. The CDR3 sequence is CASCYAGANVLTF.

V and J are TRBV7-9 and TRBJ2-3; the D call from TCRdb, TRBD2, cannot be confirmed without DNA. The germline V gene encodes CDR1 SEHNR and CDR2 FQNEAQ (reference sequence). The CDR3 extends over 14 amino acids. The CDR3 loop reads CATSSGSATDTQYF.

V and J are TRBV12-3 or TRBV12-4 and TRBJ1-2; TCRdb calls TRBD1, which cannot be checked without DNA. CDR3 length equals 15 residues. This CDR3 reads CASSLGRTGFGGYTF.

The CDR3 spells CASSPRGETGELFF. The chain uses TRBV6-2 or TRBV6-3 and TRBJ2-2; TCRdb lists TRBD1, though no DNA is available to test this call. Germline assignment: CDR1 MNHEY and CDR2 SVGEGT. This CDR3 region has 14 residues.